Many counts were recorded for the clone carrying this T cell receptor (beta chain). One entry per CDR3 protein results from TCRdb running MiXCR on the 5' RACE reads. The top ten clones hold about 16% of a sample with approximately 52,000 distinct CDR3 sequences, roughly 14% of them seen once. CDR1 is SEHNR, CDR2 FQNEAQ, per germline (reference sequence). Unmatched junction bases numbered 4, after V lost 3 bases and J lost 8 bases. The CDR3 spans 14 residues. The data originate from a study of T cells of healthy individuals. The chain is built from TRBV7-9 and TRBJ1-4; 9 bases line up with TRBD1. The receptor comes from a human donor in good health. In nucleotides, the CDR3 is TGTGCCAGCAGCTTGGGACAGGGAGTAGAAAAACTGTTTTTT. It translates to CASSLGQGVEKLFF.